Here is one TCR beta chain with its context. Its antigen is undetermined. Time point noted: persistent/refractory GD, antithyroid drugs over 5 years with positive TRAb. Following extraction of RNA from PBMCs, that RNA was used to make the TCR library. The CDR3 consists of 15 residues. The germline V gene has CDR1 DFQATT and CDR2 SNEGSKA (reference sequence). Trimming took off 3 bases at V and 0 bases at J, with 14 bases between the two ends. CDR3 regions were amplified by Arm-PCR using iRepertoire HTBI primers to build TCR beta libraries. MiXCR was run by TCRdb on the multiplex PCR reads, yielding one entry per CDR3 protein. The sample has some 420,000 distinct CDR3 sequences; roughly 22% are singletons. The data belong to a study of regulatory T cells in long-lasting Graves disease. Points from the study as a whole: In persistent patients, shared public clonotypes (2,741) outnumbered those in new patients (almost 1,000).

The chain has TRBV20-1 and TRBJ1-1, with D maybe TRBD1 (5 bases). The clonotype comes from a female donor with Graves disease. The starting material was peripheral blood mononuclear cells (PBMCs), obtained when the disease was refractory, from a patient treated with antithyroid drugs. Here the CDR3 reads CSARDKRTMNTEAFF. CDR3 bases: TGCAGTGCTAGGGACAAAAGGACCATGAACACTGAAGCTTTCTTT.